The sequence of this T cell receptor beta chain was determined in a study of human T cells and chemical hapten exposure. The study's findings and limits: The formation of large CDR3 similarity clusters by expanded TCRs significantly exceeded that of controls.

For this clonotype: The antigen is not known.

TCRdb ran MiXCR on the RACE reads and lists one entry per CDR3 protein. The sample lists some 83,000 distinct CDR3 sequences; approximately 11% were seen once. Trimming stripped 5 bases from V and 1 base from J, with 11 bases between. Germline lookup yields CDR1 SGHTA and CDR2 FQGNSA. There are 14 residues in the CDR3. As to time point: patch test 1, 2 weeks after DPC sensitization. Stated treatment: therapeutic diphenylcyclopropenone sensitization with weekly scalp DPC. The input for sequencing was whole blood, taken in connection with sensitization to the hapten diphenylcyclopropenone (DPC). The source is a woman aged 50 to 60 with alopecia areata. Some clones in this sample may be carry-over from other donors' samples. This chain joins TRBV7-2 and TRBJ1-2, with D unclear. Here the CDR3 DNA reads TGTGCCAGCAGCCCCCCTAAGGTTAACTATGGCTACACCTTC. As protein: CASSPPKVNYGYTF.